The 29 T cell receptor beta chains reported below all come from one sample, sequenced in a study of blood T cells in healthy people across ages. With a J-beta primer mix and a sample-barcoded 5' primer, a second PCR ran about 6 to 11 cycles. TCRdb reanalysed the 5' RACE reads using MiXCR and keeps one entry per CDR3 protein. The table lists about 580,000 distinct CDR3 sequences, around half of them singletons. The source material was blood. These TCRs come from an older man in good health.

This clonotype was counted at least ten times. The rearrangement joins TRBV7-2 to TRBJ2-5, with D perhaps matching TRBD1 (6 bases). The V and J ends lost 2 bases and 5 bases respectively, with 18 bases between them. The CDR3 is 16 amino acids. Germline CDR1 and CDR2: SGHTA and FQGNSA. The CDR3, as DNA: TGTGCCAGCAGCTTATTGACAGGAGACGAAGGGGAGACCCAGTACTTC. Amino acids: CASSLLTGDEGETQYF. Based on the CDR3 plus reference TRBV7-2 and TRBJ2-5, the full variable domain is GAGVSQSPSNKVTEKGKDVELRCDPISGHTALYWYRQSLGQGLEFLIYFQGNSAPDKSGLPSDRFSAERTGGSVSTLTIQRTQQEDSAVYLCASSLLTGDEGETQYFGPGTRLLVL.

The genes are TRBV20-1 and TRBJ2-1, with a tentative D call TRBD1 (6 bases). CDR1 is DFQATT and CDR2 is SNEGSKA in the germline V gene (reference sequence). The V and J ends lost 3 bases and 10 bases respectively, with 19 bases between them. This CDR3 is built from 14 residues. The CDR3 spells CSASGQGFPYEQFF. DNA for the CDR3: TGCAGTGCTAGCGGCCAGGGGTTTCCCTACGAGCAGTTCTTC.

The table lists this clonotype with a few counts. This sequence joins TRBV12-3 or TRBV12-4 and TRBJ2-5; no clear D gene. Deletions cut 5 bases from V and 5 bases from J, with 12 bases between. The CDR3 is 13 amino acids. The CDR3, as DNA: TGTGCCAGCAGTCCCCCCGGGTTGGAGACCCAGTACTTC. Protein: CASSPPGLETQYF.

This clonotype was observed a few times. The chain combines TRBV20-1 with TRBJ1-2; 7 nucleotides agree with TRBD1. The CDR3 has 15 residues. V was pared by 3 bases and J by 4 bases, with 11 bases of the junction left unmatched. Germline values: CDR1 DFQATT, CDR2 SNEGSKA (reference sequence). As DNA, the CDR3 is TGCAGTGCTAGGCGGGGAGGGGGCGTTGGCTATGGCTACACCTTC. Encoded protein: CSARRGGGVGYGYTF.

The V and J genes are TRBV12-3 or TRBV12-4 and TRBJ2-7, with D unclear. The J call is uncertain, as TRBJ2-5 better fits the DNA end. The CDR3 contains 14 residues. CDR3 loop: CASSFFGVQETQYF. DNA for the CDR3: TGTGCCAGCAGTTTTTTTGGGGTACAAGAGACCCAGTACTTC.

This chain links TRBV3-1 with TRBJ2-1; 14 positions agree with TRBD2. CDR3 size: 17 residues. After removal of 1 base from V and 6 bases from J, the junction contained 5 bases not matched to a gene. Germline V gives CDR1 LGHDT, CDR2 YNNKEL (reference sequence). The CDR3 sequence: CASSQAGLAGARNEQFF. Here the CDR3 DNA reads TGTGCCAGCAGCCAAGCGGGACTAGCGGGAGCGCGCAATGAGCAGTTCTTC.

This clonotype was counted a few times. The V call is TRBV18, the J call TRBJ2-5; 13 bases map to TRBD2. Germline V lookup: CDR1 KGHSH, CDR2 LQKENI. The CDR3 is 16 residues long. The V segment lost 3 bases and the J segment 2 bases; nucleotides outside the gene matches: 3. The CDR3 protein is CASSPRTSGGQETQYF. The CDR3 bases are TGTGCCAGCTCACCTAGGACTAGCGGGGGACAAGAGACCCAGTACTTC.

The chain carries TRBV18 and TRBJ2-7; maybe TRBD2 (6 bases). The DNA end is a closer match to TRBJ2-5, so the J assignment may be wrong. Germline V gives CDR1 KGHSH, CDR2 LQKENI. CDR3 length: 15 amino acids. CDR3 amino acids: CASSPRDSPGETQYF. The DNA for the CDR3 is TGTGCCAGCTCACCACGGGACTCCCCAGGAGAGACCCAGTACTTC.

Only a few counts were recorded for this clonotype. The chain uses TRBV7-9 and TRBJ2-3; D remains ambiguous. The CDR3 is 17 amino acids. V lost 5 bases and J lost 0, with 18 bases in between. Germline values: CDR1 SEHNR, CDR2 FQNEAQ (reference sequence). The CDR3 spells CASSLPDPGPSTDTQYF. CDR3 in DNA: TGTGCCAGCAGCCTCCCGGACCCCGGACCTAGCACAGATACGCAGTATTTT.

The rearrangement joins TRBV15 to TRBJ1-2, with unresolved D. CDR3 length: 14 residues. Trimming took off 0 bases at V and 5 bases at J, with 10 bases between the two ends. Germline V gene sequence: CDR1 LNHNV, CDR2 YYDKDF (reference sequence). Here the CDR3 DNA reads TGTGCCACCAGCAGAGACCGGACGGGGTATGGCTACACCTTC. This sequence encodes CATSRDRTGYGYTF.

With respect to this clonotype: A much larger clone differs by one base, so this may be a read error. The rearrangement joins TRBV29-1 to TRBJ2-5; TRBD2 agrees at 10 bases. The last part of the DNA fits TRBJ2-7 better; the J call may be wrong. The CDR3 covers 15 residues. The germline V gene encodes CDR1 SQVTM and CDR2 ANQGSEA. The CDR3 protein is CSVEMLAGAGYEQYF. DNA of the CDR3: TGCAGCGTTGAAATGCTAGCGGGAGCGGGGTACGAGCAGTACTTC.

The CDR3 sequence: CSARNARDIYYEQYF. The CDR3, as DNA: TGCAGTGCTAGGAATGCTCGGGACATCTACTACGAGCAGTACTTC. The J gene is TRBJ2-7, the V gene TRBV20-1; weak D call: TRBD1 (6 bases). From germline, CDR1 is DFQATT and CDR2 SNEGSKA (reference sequence). This CDR3 spans 15 amino acids. Trimming cost V 3 bases and J 3 bases, with 18 bases left between them.

DNA of the CDR3: TGTGCCAGCAGACCCGGGTACGGCATTCAGTACTTC. Protein: CASRPGYGIQYF. The rearrangement joins TRBV2 to TRBJ2-4, with D uncertain. The CDR3 is 12 residues long. In germline, CDR1 is SNHLY, CDR2 FYNNEI. The V gene lost 6 bases and the J gene lost 9 bases, with 12 bases spanning the gap.

The chain couples TRBV7-3 to TRBJ1-1, with 10 nucleotides matching TRBD1. V was clipped by 5 bases and J by 6 bases; unmatched bases: 15. The CDR3 spans 17 residues. Germline V CDR1 and CDR2: SGHTA, FQGTGA. For the CDR3, the DNA is TGTGCCAGCAGCGAGCTCCGTCCGGGACAGGGGTACCCTGAAGCTTTCTTT. This encodes CASSELRPGQGYPEAFF.

The chain has TRBV7-2 and TRBJ2-1; no clear D gene. V lost 1 base to trimming and J lost 12 bases, with 13 bases between them. The V gene's germline CDR1 is SGHTA and CDR2 FQGNSA. This CDR3 comprises 13 residues. The CDR3 bases are TGTGCCAGCAGCTTAGAGCCCCCACGGCGGCAGTTCTTC. Translated, it gives CASSLEPPRRQFF.

This clonotype was detected a few times. V and J are TRBV25-1 and TRBJ1-4, with a weak D call TRBD1 (6 bases). Trimming pared 5 bases from V and 7 bases from J, leaving 17 bases between. Germline V lookup: CDR1 MGHDK, CDR2 SYGVNS. The CDR3 totals 15 residues. The CDR3 nucleotides read TGTGCCAGCAGTAGCGCACAGGGATCGGGTGAAAAACTGTTTTTT. Its protein is CASSSAQGSGEKLFF.

The chain carries TRBV4-1 and TRBJ1-5; 9 nucleotides agree with TRBD1. This CDR3 has 16 residues. V lost 1 base to trimming and J lost 4 bases; unmatched junction nucleotides: 5. Per germline, CDR1 MGHRA and CDR2 YSYEKL. CDR3 protein: CASSQAPGQGNQPQHF. The DNA of the CDR3 is TGCGCCAGCAGCCAAGCTCCTGGACAGGGGAATCAGCCCCAGCATTTT.

This clonotype was seen more than once but under ten times. J is TRBJ2-1 and V is TRBV7-9; perhaps TRBD1 as D (6 bases). CDR3 length: 16 amino acids. The V and J ends lost 5 bases and 5 bases respectively, with 19 bases between them. CDR1 is SEHNR and CDR2 is FQNEAQ in the germline V gene (reference sequence). The CDR3 reads CASSRSIGTLHNEQFF. The CDR3 bases are TGTGCCAGCAGCCGAAGTATCGGGACATTGCACAATGAGCAGTTCTTC.

There are many counts of this clonotype. This rearrangement joins TRBV11-2 to TRBJ2-7, with TRBD2 matching over 12 bases. There are 15 residues in the CDR3. CDR1 is SGHAT and CDR2 is FQNNGV in the germline V gene. The V segment lost 4 bases and the J segment 6 bases; nucleotides outside the gene matches: 7. CDR3 residues: CASSYLAGGMSEQYF. The CDR3 bases are TGTGCCAGCAGCTACCTAGCGGGAGGGATGAGCGAGCAGTACTTC.

The chain joins TRBV9 to TRBJ2-5; no clear D gene. The V gene lost 0 bases and the J gene lost 4 bases, with 13 bases spanning the gap. Germline CDR1 SGDLS, CDR2 YYNGEE. The CDR3 consists of 15 residues. The CDR3 region is CASSVENAMGETQYF. The CDR3 coding sequence is TGTGCCAGCAGCGTAGAGAACGCTATGGGAGAGACCCAGTACTTC. The full variable domain, its missing parts supplied by reference TRBV9 and TRBJ2-5, is DSGVTQTPKHLITATGQRVTLRCSPRSGDLSVYWYQQSLDQGLQFLIQYYNGEERAKGNILERFSAQQFPDLHSELNLSSLELGDSALYFCASSVENAMGETQYFGPGTRLLVL.

Of note for this clonotype: A much larger clone differs by one base, so this may be a read error. This chain links TRBV7-9 with TRBJ2-5, with 7 bases that match TRBD1. Germline V CDR1 and CDR2: SEHNR, FQNEAQ (reference sequence). V shed 5 bases and J 11 bases; nucleotides not matched to a gene: 20. CDR3 length: 16 amino acids. CDR3: CASSPPRGIGGNEQYF. The CDR3 region has the DNA TGTGCCAGCAGCCCCCCCAGGGGGATTGGCGGCAATGAGCAGTACTTC.

This clonotype was seen a few times. The rearrangement links TRBV10-3 to TRBJ2-6, with D maybe TRBD1 (6 bases). V was shortened by 6 bases and J by 0 bases, with 9 bases between the two germline ends. CDR1 is ENHRY and CDR2 is SYGVKD in the germline V gene. The CDR3 is made up of 15 amino acids. The CDR3 DNA is TGTGCCATCAGGGACAGAAACTCTGGGGCCAACGTCCTGACTTTC. This codes for CAIRDRNSGANVLTF.

The rearrangement uses TRBV20-1 and TRBJ2-1; D is uncertain. Trimming removed 3 bases from V and 3 bases from J, with 9 bases in between. In germline, CDR1 is DFQATT, CDR2 SNEGSKA (reference sequence). The CDR3 is 13 amino acids. This chain's CDR3 is CSASNTNYNEQFF. The CDR3 DNA is TGCAGTGCTAGTAACACCAACTACAATGAGCAGTTCTTC.

The rearrangement links TRBV6-2 or TRBV6-3 to TRBJ2-7, with TRBD1 as a possible D gene (5 bases). Deletions cut 6 bases from V and 3 bases from J, with 15 bases between. The CDR3 runs 14 residues. CDR1 is MNHEY and CDR2 is SVGEGT in the germline V gene. CDR3 sequence reads: CASRSSGMNYEQYF. DNA for the CDR3: TGTGCCAGCAGGTCGTCAGGGATGAACTACGAGCAGTACTTC.

This clonotype has more than one count but fewer than ten. The rearrangement links TRBV25-1 to TRBJ2-3; the D is unclear. The CDR3 is 11 residues long. CDR1 is MGHDK, CDR2 SYGVNS, per germline. Between the trimmed V and J ends, which lost 3 bases and 8 bases, there was a span of 6 bases. The CDR3 is CASSDQITQYF. CDR3 sequence (DNA): TGTGCCAGCAGTGATCAGATTACGCAGTATTTT. Combining the CDR3 with reference TRBV25-1 and TRBJ2-3 gives the whole variable domain EADIYQTPRYLVIGTGKKITLECSQTMGHDKMYWYQQDPGMELHLIHYSYGVNSTEKGDLSSESTVSRIRTEHFPLTLESARPSHTSQYLCASSDQITQYFGPGTRLTVL.

This clonotype was counted a few times. The chain carries TRBV5-1 and TRBJ2-3; D is unresolved. Germline V gene lookup returns CDR1 SGHRS and CDR2 YFSETQ. There are 14 residues in the CDR3. The V end was cut by 0 bases, the J end by 2 bases, with 7 bases between. This CDR3 is CASSLVGHTDTQYF. The CDR3 region has the DNA TGCGCCAGCAGCTTGGTAGGGCACACAGATACGCAGTATTTT.

The rearrangement joins TRBV7-2 to TRBJ2-1; 10 positions match TRBD2. The ends lost 5 bases at V and 9 bases at J; junction bases unmatched: 10. CDR1 SGHTA and CDR2 FQGNSA come from the germline V gene. The CDR3 consists of 15 residues. The CDR3 DNA reads as TGTGCCAGCAGCCGCCTAGCGGGAGCTGGCGGTGAGCAGTTCTTC. Protein product: CASSRLAGAGGEQFF. Using reference TRBV7-2 and TRBJ2-1 for the parts outside the CDR3, the full variable domain is GAGVSQSPSNKVTEKGKDVELRCDPISGHTALYWYRQSLGQGLEFLIYFQGNSAPDKSGLPSDRFSAERTGGSVSTLTIQRTQQEDSAVYLCASSRLAGAGGEQFFGPGTRLTVL.

This clonotype has just a few counts. The V and J genes are TRBV7-2 and TRBJ2-1, with D possibly TRBD1 on 5 matching bases. CDR1 is SGHTA, CDR2 FQGNSA, per germline. The CDR3 length is 16 residues. Trimming stripped 0 bases from V and 4 bases from J, with 13 bases between. The DNA for the CDR3 is TGTGCCAGCAGCTTAGCGGGATCAAGGGGTTACAATGAGCAGTTCTTC. Protein: CASSLAGSRGYNEQFF.

As to this clonotype: A much larger clone is a single base away; this may be a read error. The CDR3 region has the DNA TGTGCCAGCAGTTACGAGACAGGGGGGTATGACTACACCTTC. Protein sequence: CASSYETGGYDYTF. The gene calls are TRBV6-6 and TRBJ1-2; 9 bases are shared with TRBD1. CDR1 and CDR2 (germline): MNHNY, SVGAGI (reference sequence). This CDR3 spans 14 amino acids.